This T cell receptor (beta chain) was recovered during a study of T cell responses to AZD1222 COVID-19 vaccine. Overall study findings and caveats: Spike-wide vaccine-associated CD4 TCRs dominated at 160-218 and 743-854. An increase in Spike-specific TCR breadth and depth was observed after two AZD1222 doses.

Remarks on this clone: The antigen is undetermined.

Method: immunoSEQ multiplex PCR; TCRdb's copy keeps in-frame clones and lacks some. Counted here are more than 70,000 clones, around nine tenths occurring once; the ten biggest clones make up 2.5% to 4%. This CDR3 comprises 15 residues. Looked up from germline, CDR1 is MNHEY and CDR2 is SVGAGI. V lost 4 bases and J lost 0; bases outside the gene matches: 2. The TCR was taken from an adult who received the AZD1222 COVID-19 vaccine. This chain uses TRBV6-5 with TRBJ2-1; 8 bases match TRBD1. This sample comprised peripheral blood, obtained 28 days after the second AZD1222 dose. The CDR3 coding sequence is TGTGCCAGCAGTTCCGGGACAGGCTCCTACAATGAGCAGTTCTTC. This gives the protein CASSSGTGSYNEQFF.